This T cell receptor (beta chain) emerged from a study of T cell changes during pregnancy in multiple sclerosis. This CDR3 spans 15 amino acids. CDR1 is MNHNY and CDR2 is SVGAGI in the germline V gene (reference sequence). V was clipped by 8 bases and J by 2 bases; unmatched bases: 10. The method was immunoSEQ multiplex PCR; TCRdb's version includes in-frame clones alone and lacks a portion of them. Altogether about 52,000 clones are present, around 92% being singletons, with the ten largest covering around 0.16%. The sequences come from CD4+ T cells from peripheral blood mononuclear cells, collected after pregnancy. The chain links TRBV6-6 to TRBJ2-3, with 7 positions matching TRBD2. The origin of this receptor is a female donor in good health, enrolled as a control in a pregnancy study. CDR3 residues: CASSRLGGDTDTQYF. The CDR3 DNA is TGTGCCAGCTCCCGACTGGGGGGGGACACAGATACGCAGTATTTT.